This passage covers 22 T cell receptor beta chains from one sample sequenced in a study of control samples from healthy donors and cancer patients (TCRdb year 2020). The library was built by means of the immunoSEQ multiplex PCR assay. In TCRdb, the immuneACCESS table is reduced to in-frame sequences with V and J assigned. These tables do not hold every clone; where another copy was compared, an unresolved V gene accounts for under half, and the others remain unexplained. This sample has tens of thousands of clones in its table, and roughly 89% of those were observed once. Clones ranked in the top ten supply roughly 1.5% of the sample. Sequencing was carried out using PBMCs. All receptors derive from a man aged 40-49 years with colorectal cancer.

This clone came up once. The rearrangement joins TRBV27 to TRBJ2-7; tentatively, D is TRBD1 or TRBD2 (5 bases each). The V gene lost 2 bases and the J gene lost 0 bases, with 11 bases spanning the gap. CDR1 and CDR2 from the germline V gene are MNHEY and SMNVEV (reference sequence). The CDR3 is 15 amino acids. The CDR3 DNA sequence: TGTGCCAGCAGTTTAAAGGGTGGGGGCTCCTACGAGCAGTACTTC. Its translation is CASSLKGGGSYEQYF.

The J gene is TRBJ2-7, the V gene TRBV5-1; 7 positions match TRBD1. CDR1 SGHRS and CDR2 YFSETQ come from the germline V gene. V lost 4 bases, J lost 0 bases, and 4 bases stayed unmatched. The CDR3 contains 14 residues. The DNA of the CDR3 is TGCGCCAGCAGCCAGACAGGGAGCTCCTACGAGCAGTACTTC. This codes for CASSQTGSSYEQYF.

This chain links TRBV18 with TRBJ2-7, with D possibly matching TRBD1 (6 bases). V gave up 5 bases and J gave up 5 bases, with 13 bases separating them. Germline-derived CDR1 and CDR2 are KGHSH and LQKENI. The CDR3 loop spans 13 amino acids. The CDR3 DNA reads TGTGCCAGCTCATCCAGGGGCGAACACGAGCAGTACTTC. Its protein product is CASSSRGEHEQYF.

The chain couples TRBV5-1 to TRBJ2-2; D not resolved. Germline loops: CDR1 SGHRS, CDR2 YFSETQ. CDR3 length: 14 amino acids. V lost 1 base to trimming and J lost 1 base, with 5 bases between them. The CDR3 region is CASSLSVNTGELFF. CDR3 coding DNA: TGCGCCAGCAGCTTGTCGGTGAACACCGGGGAGCTGTTTTTT.

This chain links TRBV19 with TRBJ1-6, with D perhaps matching TRBD1 (5 bases). CDR3 length: 15 residues. CDR1 and CDR2 from the germline V gene are LNHDA and SQIVND (reference sequence). Trimming shortened V by 6 bases and J by 5 bases, and 14 bases separated the two germline ends. The CDR3 region is CASSRDPLNNSPLHF. CDR3 bases: TGTGCCAGTAGCCGGGACCCCCTCAATAATTCACCCCTCCACTTT.

This clone was picked up a small number of times. V usage is TRBV6-1 and J usage is TRBJ1-1, with TRBD1 matching 7 bases. V trimming: 3 bases; J trimming: 6 bases; junction bases outside the gene matches: 4. The CDR3 has 13 amino acids. The germline V gene has CDR1 MNHNS and CDR2 SASEGT. The CDR3 spells CASSEGQRPEAFF. The CDR3 coding sequence is TGTGCCAGCAGTGAGGGACAGAGGCCTGAAGCTTTCTTT.

The genes are TRBV6-2 or TRBV6-3 and TRBJ1-2; weak D call: TRBD1 (5 bases). The germline V and J ends were trimmed by 2 bases and 4 bases, with 8 bases remaining between them. Germline assignment: CDR1 MNHEY and CDR2 SVGEGT. This CDR3 contains 13 residues. CDR3 protein: CASSYNGGYGYTF. CDR3 bases: TGTGCCAGCAGTTACAATGGGGGCTATGGCTACACCTTC.

The V and J genes are TRBV14 and TRBJ2-7; D tentatively reads TRBD1 or TRBD2 (5 bases each). Germline-derived CDR1 and CDR2 are SGHDN and FVKESK. The CDR3 has 14 residues. V gave up 1 base and J gave up 9 bases, with 16 bases separating them. The CDR3 nucleotides read TGTGCCAGCAGCCAAGCCGGGACCGTCTCGGGGCAGTACTTC. This sequence encodes CASSQAGTVSGQYF.

The rearrangement uses TRBV5-1 and TRBJ2-5; 7 nucleotides align to TRBD2. V lost 4 bases to trimming and J lost 1 base; unmatched junction nucleotides: 7. The germline CDR1 and CDR2 sequences are SGHRS and YFSETQ. There are 15 residues in the CDR3. The CDR3 DNA follows: TGCGCCAGCAGCCGAACTAGCGTAAGCCAAGAGACCCAGTACTTC. Translated, it gives CASSRTSVSQETQYF. The full variable domain, in which reference TRBV5-1 and TRBJ2-5 provide the parts outside the CDR3, is KAGVTQTPRYLIKTRGQQVTLSCSPISGHRSVSWYQQTPGQGLQFLFEYFSETQRNKGNFPGRFSGRQFSNSRSEMNVSTLELGDSALYLCASSRTSVSQETQYFGPGTRLLVL.

The rearrangement joins TRBV28 to TRBJ1-1; no clear D gene. The germline gives CDR1 MDHEN, CDR2 SYDVKM. This CDR3 comprises 13 residues. With 6 bases removed from V and 6 bases from J, the gap between germline ends came to 14 bases. The CDR3 is CASRWMLWAEAFF. Written as DNA, the CDR3 is TGTGCCAGCAGGTGGATGTTATGGGCTGAAGCTTTCTTT.

This chain joins TRBV27 and TRBJ2-7; tentatively, D is TRBD1 (6 bases). CDR1 and CDR2 (germline): MNHEY, SMNVEV (reference sequence). With 5 bases removed from V and 5 bases from J, the gap between germline ends came to 10 bases. This CDR3 comprises 12 residues. The CDR3 spells CASSIRGDEQYF. The CDR3 bases are TGTGCCAGCAGTATCAGGGGTGACGAGCAGTACTTC.

The chain employs TRBV7-8 and TRBJ2-3; no definite D call. Trimming stripped 5 bases from V and 9 bases from J, with 9 bases between. The CDR3 length is 11 residues. CDR1 is SGHVS and CDR2 is FQNEAQ in the germline V gene. CDR3 nucleotide sequence: TGTGCCAGCAGCCCGTCGATAACGCAGTATTTT. Amino acids: CASSPSITQYF.

The J gene is TRBJ1-2, the V gene TRBV7-9, with TRBD1 matching 7 bases. Germline lookup yields CDR1 SEHNR and CDR2 FQNEAQ (reference sequence). The J segment lost 0 bases and the V segment lost 6 bases, leaving 1 base of the junction unmatched. The CDR3 has 13 amino acids. CDR3 coding DNA: TGTGCCAGCAGTGGACAGGCTAACTATGGCTACACCTTC. This translates into CASSGQANYGYTF.

The chain couples TRBV6-2 or TRBV6-3 to TRBJ2-7; no clear D gene. This CDR3 region has 16 residues. CDR1 MNHEY and CDR2 SVGEGT come from the germline V gene. The V end lost 0 bases, the J end lost 2 bases, and 14 bases lay between the germline ends. Written as DNA, the CDR3 is TGTGCCAGCAGTTACTCGAAACTTTCCCGGCCCTACGAGCAGTACTTC. Amino acids: CASSYSKLSRPYEQYF.

The gene calls are TRBV7-8 and TRBJ2-1; 14 positions agree with TRBD2. The germline CDR1 and CDR2 sequences are SGHVS and FQNEAQ. This CDR3 comprises 15 residues. Trimming removed 5 bases from V and 5 bases from J; junction bases left unmatched: 2. The chain's CDR3 is CASSLGLAGDNEQFF. The DNA for the CDR3 is TGTGCCAGCAGCCTGGGACTAGCGGGAGACAATGAGCAGTTCTTC.

The rearrangement links TRBV11-3 to TRBJ1-1; 10 positions match TRBD1. Per the germline V gene, CDR1 is SGHNT and CDR2 is YENEEA. The V gene end was trimmed by 3 bases and the J gene end by 11 bases; junction bases not matched to a gene: 9. The CDR3 runs 14 residues. This chain's CDR3 is CASSFPGQGEVAFF. The CDR3 DNA reads as TGTGCCAGCAGCTTCCCTGGACAGGGGGAAGTGGCTTTCTTT.

This chain joins TRBV7-9 and TRBJ1-1; no firm D call. V was cut by 5 bases and J by 1 base, with 11 bases left in between. The length of the CDR3 is 14 residues. The germline gives CDR1 SEHNR, CDR2 FQNEAQ (reference sequence). The chain's CDR3 is CASSPPVTNTEAFF. Here the CDR3 DNA reads TGTGCCAGCAGCCCCCCCGTCACGAACACTGAAGCTTTCTTT.

The chain links TRBV7-6 to TRBJ2-3, with D tentatively TRBD2 (5 bases). V lost 8 bases and J 1 base, leaving 10 bases between the germline ends. Germline assignment: CDR1 SGHVS and CDR2 FNYEAQ. CDR3 length: 13 amino acids. The CDR3 DNA follows: TGTGCCAGCTCGGTCGGGGGCACAGATACGCAGTATTTT. It specifies CASSVGGTDTQYF.

This chain connects TRBV4-1 to TRBJ1-1; D ambiguous. Per germline, CDR1 MGHRA and CDR2 YSYEKL. Between the trimmed V and J ends, which lost 1 base and 0 bases, there was a span of 9 bases. This CDR3 is 15 amino acids long. DNA for the CDR3: TGCGCCAGCAGCCAAGGGCGAAGCATGAACACTGAAGCTTTCTTT. The encoded protein is CASSQGRSMNTEAFF.

This sequence joins TRBV28 and TRBJ2-7; tentative D call: TRBD2 (7 bases). Trimming removed 6 bases from V and 5 bases from J, with 14 bases in between. In germline, CDR1 is MDHEN, CDR2 SYDVKM. CDR3 length equals 13 residues. This CDR3 reads CASSWGGADEQYF. Here the CDR3 DNA reads TGTGCCAGCAGCTGGGGGGGGGCGGACGAGCAGTACTTC.

The genes are TRBV11-2 and TRBJ1-1, with D unclear. This CDR3 is 14 amino acids long. Trimming removed 4 bases at V and 0 bases at J, with 9 bases between. Germline values: CDR1 SGHAT, CDR2 FQNNGV. The CDR3, as DNA: TGTGCCAGCAGCTCCCGGACCATGAACACTGAAGCTTTCTTT. This encodes CASSSRTMNTEAFF. The whole variable domain, filled in from reference TRBV11-2 and TRBJ1-1, reads EAGVAQSPRYKIIEKRQSVAFWCNPISGHATLYWYQQILGQGPKLLIQFQNNGVVDDSQLPKDRFSAERLKGVDSTLKIQPAKLEDSAVYLCASSSRTMNTEAFFGQGTRLTVV.

This clone has just one count. The chain links TRBV5-1 to TRBJ2-7; 13 bases align to TRBD2. The CDR3 contains 17 residues. V was clipped by 0 bases and J by 12 bases; unmatched bases: 15. Germline lookup yields CDR1 SGHRS and CDR2 YFSETQ. The DNA of the CDR3 is TGCGCCAGCAGCTTGGCCCCTACAGGACTAGCGGGAGTGGCGGCGTACTTC. Translating it yields CASSLAPTGLAGVAAYF.